The rows below give T cell receptor beta chains drawn from one sample of a study of CD8 T cells in ankylosing spondylitis. One entry per CDR3 protein, called by TCRdb with MiXCR from the 5' RACE reads. The profile shows about 500,000 distinct CDR3 sequences, about 13% of them singletons. Source material: blood, either unsorted or a sorted T cell fraction (not recorded which). These receptors were obtained from a male donor with ankylosing spondylitis. Each CDR3 is given with its conserved first and last residue. Fields, in order: J gene, V gene, CDR3 length, D gene, clone size, CDR3 protein, CDR3 DNA. A D gene is named only where the DNA matches it firmly. Clone size is shown for a subset of rows, as once, few, many or a class of expanded clone.

>TRBJ2-2|TRBV5-1|18|TRBD1|-
CASSAGTGGAGNTGELFF
TGCGCCAGCAGCGCCGGGACAGGGGGCGCAGGGAACACCGGGGAGCTGTTTTTT
>TRBJ2-1|TRBV7-8|16|TRBD2|-
CASSFSGGPSYNEQFF
TGTGCCAGCAGCTTTTCGGGGGGGCCTTCCTACAATGAGCAGTTCTTC
>TRBJ2-2|TRBV24-1|15|-|many
CATSDLQEHTGELFF
TGTGCCACCAGTGATTTGCAGGAGCACACCGGGGAGCTGTTTTTT
>TRBJ2-7|TRBV7-8|15|-|many
CASSLGPDFSYEQYF
TGTGCCAGCAGCTTAGGCCCCGACTTTTCCTACGAGCAGTACTTC
>TRBJ1-2|TRBV25-1|12|-|-
CASSEWSRGYTF
TGTGCCAGCAGTGAGTGGTCAAGGGGCTACACCTTC
>TRBJ1-5|TRBV12-3/TRBV12-4|15|-|-
CASSKGGDGYQPQHF
TGTGCCAGCAGTAAAGGGGGGGACGGCTATCAGCCCCAGCATTTT
>TRBJ2-1|TRBV11-3|16|TRBD1|-
CASSQGEGQGYNEQFF
TGTGCCAGCAGCCAAGGGGAGGGACAGGGATACAATGAGCAGTTCTTC
>TRBJ2-3|TRBV5-1|16|-|-
CASSLGIRADTDTQYF
TGCGCCAGCAGCTTGGGGATACGCGCGGACACAGATACGCAGTATTTT
>TRBJ2-7|TRBV7-9|14|TRBD2|many
CASSLEAGGYEQYF
TGTGCCAGCAGCTTAGAAGCGGGAGGGTACGAGCAGTACTTC
>TRBJ2-5|TRBV7-9|12|-|many
CASSLAVWTQYF
TGTGCCAGCAGCTTAGCGGTTTGGACCCAGTACTTC
>TRBJ1-5|TRBV2|15|-|many
CASSQDVSSNQPQHF
TGTGCCAGCAGCCAAGATGTTAGTAGCAATCAGCCCCAGCATTTT
>TRBJ2-6|TRBV6-1|13|-|once
CASWFSGANVRTF
TGTGCCAGCTGGTTCTCTGGGGCCAACGTCCGGACTTTC
>TRBJ2-7|TRBV7-2|16|TRBD2|few
CASSLVGGGPSYEQYF
TGTGCCAGCAGCTTAGTTGGCGGGGGGCCCTCCTACGAGCAGTACTTC
>TRBJ1-1|TRBV5-1|13|-|-
CAANSDGNTEAFF
TGCGCCGCCAACTCGGACGGGAACACTGAAGCTTTCTTT
>TRBJ2-5|TRBV2|15|-|-
CASSERSARFETQYF
TGTGCCAGCAGTGAGAGGTCCGCCCGGTTCGAGACCCAGTACTTC
>TRBJ2-6|TRBV4-2|16|-|few
CASSQAAGSGANVLTF
TGTGCCAGCAGCCAGGCCGCGGGTTCTGGGGCCAACGTCCTGACTTTC
>TRBJ1-3|TRBV30|12|-|-
CAWSRGGNTIYF
TGTGCCTGGAGCAGGGGTGGAAACACCATATATTTT
>TRBJ2-5|TRBV7-9|16|TRBD1|-
CASSPRDSLIQETQYF
TGTGCCAGCAGCCCCCGGGACAGCTTAATCCAAGAGACCCAGTACTTC
>TRBJ2-5|TRBV11-2|17|TRBD2|-
CASSLDGLAGLRETQYF
TGTGCCAGCAGCTTGGATGGACTAGCGGGATTACGAGAGACCCAGTACTTC
>TRBJ2-1|TRBV24-1|15|TRBD2|few
CATSDPSGINNEQFF
TGTGCCACCAGTGACCCTAGCGGGATCAACAATGAGCAGTTCTTC
>TRBJ2-3|TRBV7-9|16|TRBD2|-
CASCRAAGLGRDTQYF
TGTGCCAGCTGCCGGGCAGCGGGACTGGGGAGAGATACGCAGTATTTT
>TRBJ1-5|TRBV15|18|-|few
CATSRTVNRDYSNQPQHF
TGTGCCACCAGCAGGACAGTCAACCGGGACTATAGCAATCAGCCCCAGCATTTT
>TRBJ2-7|TRBV30|14|-|-
CAWTRPGGNYEQYF
TGTGCCTGGACTCGTCCCGGCGGGAACTACGAGCAGTACTTC
>TRBJ2-3|TRBV10-3|13|-|many
CAIRGQGRDTQYF
TGTGCCATCAGAGGGCAGGGCCGAGATACGCAGTATTTT
>TRBJ2-3|TRBV3-1|18|TRBD2|few
CASSQDIGLAVITDTQYF
TGTGCCAGCAGCCAAGACATCGGGCTAGCGGTAATCACAGATACGCAGTATTTT
>TRBJ2-7|TRBV4-2|14|TRBD2|-
CASSQAASGYEQYF
TGTGCCAGCAGCCAAGCGGCTAGCGGCTACGAGCAGTACTTC
>TRBJ2-3|TRBV11-2|18|TRBD2|few
CASSLTYLAGVGTDTQYF
TGTGCCAGCAGCCTCACCTATCTAGCGGGGGTTGGCACAGATACGCAGTATTTT
>TRBJ1-2|TRBV16|14|-|few
CASSQISALYGYTF
TGTGCCAGCAGCCAAATATCCGCCTTATATGGCTACACCTTC
>TRBJ1-1|TRBV7-9|13|-|many
CASSLAQSFEAFF
TGTGCCAGCAGCTTAGCGCAGTCATTTGAAGCTTTCTTT
>TRBJ2-2|TRBV20-1|13|-|few
CSVVRRDTGELFF
TGCAGTGTGGTTCGGAGGGACACCGGGGAGCTGTTTTTT